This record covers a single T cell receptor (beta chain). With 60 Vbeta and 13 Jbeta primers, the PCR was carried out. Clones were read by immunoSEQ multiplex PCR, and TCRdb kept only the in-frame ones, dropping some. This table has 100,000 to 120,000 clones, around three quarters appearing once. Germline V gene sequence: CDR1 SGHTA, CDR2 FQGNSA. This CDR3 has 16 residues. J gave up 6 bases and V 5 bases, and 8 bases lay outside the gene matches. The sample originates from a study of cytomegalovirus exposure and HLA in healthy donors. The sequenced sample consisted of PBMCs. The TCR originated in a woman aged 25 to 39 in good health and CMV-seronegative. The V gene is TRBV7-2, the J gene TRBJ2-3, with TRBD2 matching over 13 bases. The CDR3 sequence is CASSPWTSGSADTQYF. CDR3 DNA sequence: TGTGCCAGCAGCCCGTGGACTAGCGGGAGTGCCGATACGCAGTATTTT. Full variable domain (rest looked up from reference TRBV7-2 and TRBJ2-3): GAGVSQSPSNKVTEKGKDVELRCDPISGHTALYWYRQSLGQGLEFLIYFQGNSAPDKSGLPSDRFSAERTGGSVSTLTIQRTQQEDSAVYLCASSPWTSGSADTQYFGPGTRLTVL.